This T cell receptor (beta chain) was identified during a study of sequential checkpoint blockade in melanoma. Overall study context: Patients were randomized 1:1 to nivolumab-then-ipilimumab or ipilimumab-then-nivolumab first-line. Each arm's sequence ended with maintenance nivolumab.

The V and J ends lost 2 bases and 5 bases, in that order; junction bases with no gene match: 6. The CDR3 is made up of 15 amino acids. Germline V gene lookup returns CDR1 SGHKS and CDR2 YYEKEE (reference sequence). The method was immunoSEQ multiplex PCR; TCRdb's version includes in-frame clones alone and lacks a portion of them. The sample yields about 10,000 clones, around four fifths seen once. Treatment reported: randomized to nivolumab then ipilimumab (arm A) or the reverse (arm B). No patient had prior DNA-damaging chemotherapy. PBMC sorting kept live CD3+CD8+ cells without CD19 or CD56. The chain joins TRBV5-5 to TRBJ2-5, with TRBD1 matching 10 bases. The sequenced sample was CD8+ T cells sorted from blood (inferred from file names), obtained from a patient given nivolumab and ipilimumab in sequence. This receptor was taken from a human donor with melanoma. CDR3 in amino acids: CASSFTDRGLETQYF. The CDR3 DNA reads as TGTGCCAGCAGCTTCACCGACAGGGGGCTTGAGACCCAGTACTTC.